The present TCR beta chain was sequenced within a study of blood T cell repertoires in COVID-19. Whole-study context: From the United States, Italy and Spain came samples of acute and convalescent COVID-19.

V lost 5 bases and J lost 8, with 17 bases in between. The length of the CDR3 is 14 residues. CDR1 is SGHRS, CDR2 YFSETQ, per germline. Authors' processing steps: Reference gene primer amplification yielded estimated nucleated cell counts. Measured with immunoSEQ multiplex PCR; TCRdb has only the in-frame clones, and not every one. V, J and clone size derive from that table, while D and trimming were established from the DNA sequence. The sample has approximately 140,000 clones; approximately 88% are singletons. The rearrangement joins TRBV5-1 to TRBJ2-1; weak D call: TRBD2 (5 bases). The receptor was derived from a man aged 60 to 75 with active or convalescent COVID-19. The sample was peripheral blood. This CDR3 is CASRVGNSGDEQFF. DNA of the CDR3: TGCGCCAGCAGGGTGGGTAACTCCGGGGATGAGCAGTTCTTC.